The present TCR beta chain was sequenced within a study of T-cell reconstitution after alpha-beta-depleted transplantation in children. Preparation of the TCRbeta library used unique molecular identifiers. From the PCR reads, TCRdb called clonotypes with MiXCR, one entry per CDR3 protein. This table holds about 250,000 distinct CDR3 sequences, around 25% found once. This CDR3 spans 14 amino acids. The V and J ends lost 3 bases and 7 bases, in that order; junction bases with no gene match: 5. The sequence was obtained from a female patient aged 2-9 years who had a stem cell transplant for congenital amegakaryocytic thrombocytopenia, so the T cells may come from the graft donor. The chain uses TRBV12-3 or TRBV12-4 and TRBJ1-4; TRBD1 matches 7 bases. The specimen was PBMCs, mostly from graft donor cells, collected 360 days after TCRalphabeta/CD19-depleted stem cell transplant. The CDR3 sequence: CASSFRQGSEKLFF. CDR3 in DNA: TGTGCCAGCAGTTTTCGACAGGGCTCTGAAAAACTGTTTTTT.